Given below is one T cell receptor (beta chain) in context. Its antigen is as yet unknown. The source of the sample is a study of CXCR3-negative and CXCR3-positive naive CD8 T cells. Study in general: Each library held about 1.5 +/- 0.3 million TRB reads, approximately 130 million in total. Findings of the study overall: The TRBV-TRBJ usage of naive CXCR3-negative and CXCR3-positive cells was similar, but that of memory cells differed. Diversity in memory CD8+ cells fell much lower than the comparably high levels seen in both naive subsets. Greater hydrophobicity was found in TRB CDR3s of CXCR3-positive naive cells than of CXCR3-negative naive cells.

Researchers prepared the TRB cDNA libraries using 5' RACE with UMI labels. Each CDR3 protein gets one entry in TCRdb, which reprocessed the 5' RACE reads and gives no DNA. Its listing shows tens of thousands of distinct CDR3 sequences. Germline V gives CDR1 MDHEN, CDR2 SYDVKM. The CDR3 consists of 14 residues. The sample was naive CXCR3- CD8+ T cells from blood. Documented subset: CD45RO-CCR7+CD27+CD95- naive CD8+ T cells lacking CXCR3 (TNR3-). This chain connects TRBV28 to TRBJ1-2; TCRdb's D gene call, TRBD1, goes unchecked for lack of DNA. The receptor comes from a human donor in good health. Some clones in this sample may be carry-over from other donors' samples. The CDR3 here is CASSLEGGRYGYTF.